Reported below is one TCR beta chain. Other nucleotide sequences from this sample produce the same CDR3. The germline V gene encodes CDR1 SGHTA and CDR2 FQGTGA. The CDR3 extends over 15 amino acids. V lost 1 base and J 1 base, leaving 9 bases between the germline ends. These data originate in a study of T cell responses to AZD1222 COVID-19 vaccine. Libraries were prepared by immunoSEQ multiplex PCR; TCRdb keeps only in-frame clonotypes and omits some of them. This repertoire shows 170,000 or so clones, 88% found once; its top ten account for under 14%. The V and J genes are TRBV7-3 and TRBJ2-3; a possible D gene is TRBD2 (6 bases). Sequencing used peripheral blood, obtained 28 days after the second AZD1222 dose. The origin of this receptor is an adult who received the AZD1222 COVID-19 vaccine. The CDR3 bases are TGTGCCAGCAGCTTAAACGGGGGAGGCACAGATACGCAGTATTTT. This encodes CASSLNGGGTDTQYF.